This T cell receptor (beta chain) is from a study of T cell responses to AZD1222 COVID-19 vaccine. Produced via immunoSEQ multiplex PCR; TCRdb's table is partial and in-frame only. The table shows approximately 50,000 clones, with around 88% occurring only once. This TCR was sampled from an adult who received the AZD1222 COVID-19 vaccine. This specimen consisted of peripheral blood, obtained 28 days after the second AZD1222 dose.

Written as DNA, the CDR3 is TGTGCCAGCAGCGTTTCCCAGGGCGGGAGTTCACCCCTCCACTTT. Amino acids: CASSVSQGGSSPLHF. The chain uses TRBV5-4 and TRBJ1-6; D perhaps matches TRBD1 (5 bases). The CDR3 length is 15 residues. With 4 bases removed from V and 9 bases from J, the gap between germline ends came to 17 bases. Germline CDR1 SGHNT, CDR2 YYREEE (reference sequence).